In its sample, the clone carrying this TCR beta chain was seen once. The antigen is unknown. The entry originates in a study of OX40 agonist ivuxolimab in advanced cancers. Study-level points and caveats: The CD4+ and CD8+ T cells in the blood had expanded clonally by week 6 at 0.1 to 3.0 mg/kg.

V lost 2 bases and J 3 bases, leaving 13 bases between the germline ends. The length of the CDR3 is 15 residues. Germline V gene sequence: CDR1 KGHSH, CDR2 LQKENI. Generated by immunoSEQ multiplex PCR, the TCRdb table keeps only in-frame clones and is missing some. The repertoire has 65,000 to 85,000 clones, more than 75% of them found once; the top ten carry 2.5% to 3%. This receptor was identified in an adult with an advanced solid tumor such as melanoma, head and neck, liver or kidney cancer. Sequenced here: CD4+ or CD8+ T cells sorted from blood, sampled in a trial of the OX40 agonist ivuxolimab. The chain is built from TRBV18 and TRBJ2-5, with D perhaps matching TRBD2 (6 bases). The DNA of the CDR3 is TGTGCCAGCTCACCAATCCGCGGGGAGAAAGAGACCCAGTACTTC. Translation: CASSPIRGEKETQYF.